This TCR beta chain is drawn from a study of a mutant IDH1 vaccine in newly diagnosed glioma. For the study at large: Treated patients showed a male proportion of roughly 62%, a female proportion of 37.5%, and a mean age of about 41 years. At week 47 came visit V13, while visit V12 had come at week 35. Most patients had received both radiotherapy and temozolomide, the prior options being radiotherapy, temozolomide, or both.

About this clone: What it recognizes is unknown.

Time point noted: week 47, end of study. Mutant IDH1 20-mer peptide, at 300 ug, made up each vaccine dose, with topical imiquimod. Germline CDR1 is ENHRY and CDR2 is SYGVKD. This CDR3 region has 15 residues. The junction had 5 bases not matched to a gene; V was cut back by 5 bases and J by 1 base. TCRdb's copy holds only in-frame clones and misses some; the assay was immunoSEQ multiplex PCR. Found here are approximately 100,000 clones, around nine tenths of them singletons; the top ten hold around 0.73%. This clonotype originated in a woman in her fifties or sixties with glioma. The specimen was PBMCs, collected from a glioma patient whose treatment included an IDH1 peptide vaccine. The chain couples TRBV10-3 to TRBJ1-1, with 9 bases matching TRBD1. The CDR3 sequence is CAISPLQGANTEAFF. The CDR3 nucleotides read TGTGCCATCAGTCCTCTACAGGGGGCGAACACTGAAGCTTTCTTT.